Listed here are 9 T cell receptor beta chains from one sample, sequenced in a study of immune evolution from preneoplasia to lung adenocarcinoma. Clones were read by immunoSEQ multiplex PCR, and TCRdb kept only the in-frame ones, dropping some. The profile shows a few thousand clones, about 76% of them singletons. Sequencing was performed on FFPE adjacent normal lung tissue. These receptors were obtained from a person aged 60 to 80 with lung adenocarcinoma.

The chain couples TRBV4-3 to TRBJ2-2, with 7 bases identical to TRBD2. Germline values: CDR1 LGHNA, CDR2 YSLEER. CDR3 length: 17 residues. The V segment lost 2 bases and the J segment 5 bases; nucleotides outside the gene matches: 11. CDR3 bases: TGCGCCAGCAGCCAAAGGACTGGGCGGGAGTTGACCGGGGAGCTGTTTTTT. This encodes CASSQRTGRELTGELFF.

This clone is a singleton in its sample. V gene TRBV10-3 combines with J gene TRBJ1-3, with unresolved D. This CDR3 comprises 14 residues. V lost 10 bases, J lost 0 bases, and 13 bases lay in between. Germline CDR1 reads ENHRY; CDR2 reads SYGVKD. CDR3 in amino acids: CASRFSSSGNTIYF. In nucleotides, the CDR3 is TGTGCCAGCAGATTCAGCAGCTCTGGAAACACCATATATTTT.

This chain uses TRBV7-8 with TRBJ1-6; D remains unclear. This CDR3 has 16 amino acids. CDR1 is SGHVS and CDR2 is FQNEAQ in the germline V gene. The V gene lost 5 bases and the J gene lost 3 bases, with 14 bases spanning the gap. The CDR3 is CASSPLGEDYNSPLHF. Written as DNA, the CDR3 is TGTGCCAGCAGCCCCCTGGGAGAGGACTATAATTCACCCCTCCACTTT.

This clone appeared once. The chain recombines TRBV19 with TRBJ1-2; the D gene is possibly TRBD1 (6 bases). The germline V gene has CDR1 LNHDA and CDR2 SQIVND (reference sequence). V dropped 5 bases and J dropped 5 bases, with 12 bases sitting between them. This CDR3 has 13 amino acids. CDR3 sequence: CASSVGGRYGYTF. The DNA for the CDR3 is TGTGCCAGTAGTGTGGGGGGCCGGTATGGCTACACCTTC.

The V gene is TRBV27, the J gene TRBJ1-5, with 7 nucleotides matching TRBD1. Germline V lookup: CDR1 MNHEY, CDR2 SMNVEV (reference sequence). This CDR3 has 15 residues. With V trimmed by 6 bases and J by 4 bases, 9 bases remained unmatched. The CDR3 coding sequence is TGTGCCAGCAGGACGACAGGGTTCGCAAATCAGCCCCAGCATTTT. Translated, it gives CASRTTGFANQPQHF.

Concerning this clone itself: Germline and junction disagree at one end, which may indicate a read error. This chain uses TRBV6-6 with TRBJ2-2; 8 bases map to TRBD2. CDR3 length: 14 residues. Per germline, CDR1 MNHNY and CDR2 SVGAGI (reference sequence). The CDR3, as DNA: TGTGCCAGCAGCCGGGAGGGGAACACCGGGAAGCTGTTTTTT. This translates into CASSREGNTGKLFF.

The chain employs TRBV11-2 and TRBJ2-5; D gene unclear. The CDR3 extends over 11 amino acids. Deletions cut 5 bases from V and 1 base from J, with 2 bases between. Per the germline V gene, CDR1 is SGHAT and CDR2 is FQNNGV. CDR3 in amino acids: CASSTQETQYF. CDR3 DNA: TGTGCCAGCAGCACCCAAGAGACCCAGTACTTC.

This clone came up once. The rearrangement links TRBV19 to TRBJ1-5; maybe TRBD1 (5 bases). This CDR3 is 13 amino acids long. CDR1 is LNHDA and CDR2 is SQIVND in the germline V gene (reference sequence). V gave up 5 bases and J gave up 5 bases, with 10 bases separating them. The CDR3 nucleotides are TGTGCCAGTAGTGGAACAGGTCATCAGCCCCAGCATTTT. This encodes CASSGTGHQPQHF.

This clone occurred a few times. The genes are TRBV7-9 and TRBJ1-1; TRBD1 might be the D (5 bases). V was trimmed by 0 bases and J by 6 bases, leaving 8 bases between them. The CDR3 runs to 13 residues. The germline V gene encodes CDR1 SEHNR and CDR2 FQNEAQ (reference sequence). CDR3 in DNA: TGTGCCAGCAGCTTAGCGGGGGGAGCTGAAGCTTTCTTT. It yields the protein CASSLAGGAEAFF.